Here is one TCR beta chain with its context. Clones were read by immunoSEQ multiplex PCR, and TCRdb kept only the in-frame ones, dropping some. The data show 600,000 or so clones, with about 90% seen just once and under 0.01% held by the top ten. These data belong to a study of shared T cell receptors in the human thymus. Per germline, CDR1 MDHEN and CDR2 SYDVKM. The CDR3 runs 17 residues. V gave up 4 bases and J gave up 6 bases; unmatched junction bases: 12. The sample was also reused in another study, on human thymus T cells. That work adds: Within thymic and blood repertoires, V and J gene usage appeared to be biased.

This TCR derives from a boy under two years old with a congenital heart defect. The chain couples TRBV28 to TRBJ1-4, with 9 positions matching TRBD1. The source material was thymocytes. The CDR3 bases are TGTGCCAGCAGTTCTTCCGGGACAGGGTTGAGTGATGAAAAACTGTTTTTT. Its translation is CASSSSGTGLSDEKLFF.